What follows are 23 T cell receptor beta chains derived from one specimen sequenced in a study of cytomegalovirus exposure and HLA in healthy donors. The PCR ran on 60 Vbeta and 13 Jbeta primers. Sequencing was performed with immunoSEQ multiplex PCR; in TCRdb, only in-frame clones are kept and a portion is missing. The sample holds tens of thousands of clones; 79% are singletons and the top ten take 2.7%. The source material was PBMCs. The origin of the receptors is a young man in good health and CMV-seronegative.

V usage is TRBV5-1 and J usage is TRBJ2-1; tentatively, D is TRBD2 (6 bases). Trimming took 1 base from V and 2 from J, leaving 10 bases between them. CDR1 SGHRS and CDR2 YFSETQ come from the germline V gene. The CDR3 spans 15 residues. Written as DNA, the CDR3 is TGCGCCAGCAGCTTGAAGCGGGTAACCTACAATGAGCAGTTCTTC. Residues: CASSLKRVTYNEQFF.

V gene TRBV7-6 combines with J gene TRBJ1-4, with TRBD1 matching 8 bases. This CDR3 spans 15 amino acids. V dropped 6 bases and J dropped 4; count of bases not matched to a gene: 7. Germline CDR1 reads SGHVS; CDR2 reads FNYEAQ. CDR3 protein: CASRRLDRDNEKLFF. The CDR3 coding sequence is TGTGCCAGCAGACGATTGGACAGGGATAATGAAAAACTGTTTTTT.

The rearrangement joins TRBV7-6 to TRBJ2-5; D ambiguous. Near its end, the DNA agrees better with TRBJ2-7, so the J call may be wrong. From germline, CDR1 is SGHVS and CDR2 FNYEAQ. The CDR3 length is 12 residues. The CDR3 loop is CASSPLVYEQYF. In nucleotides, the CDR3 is TGTGCCAGCAGCCCGTTGGTCTACGAGCAGTACTTC.

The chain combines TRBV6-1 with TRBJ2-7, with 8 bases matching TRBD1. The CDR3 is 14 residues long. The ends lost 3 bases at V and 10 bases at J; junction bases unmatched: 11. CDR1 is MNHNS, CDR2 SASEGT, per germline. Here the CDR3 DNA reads TGTGCCAGCAGTGACTTCGCAGGGGGCCGCTCCCAGTACTTC. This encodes CASSDFAGGRSQYF.

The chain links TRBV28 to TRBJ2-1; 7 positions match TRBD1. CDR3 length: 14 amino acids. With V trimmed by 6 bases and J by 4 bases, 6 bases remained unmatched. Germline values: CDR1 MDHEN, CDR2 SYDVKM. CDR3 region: CASRGGTEYNEQFF. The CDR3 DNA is TGTGCCAGCAGGGGTGGGACAGAATACAATGAGCAGTTCTTC. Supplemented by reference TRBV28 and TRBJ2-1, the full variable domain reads DVKVTQSSRYLVKRTGEKVFLECVQDMDHENMFWYRQDPGLGLRLIYFSYDVKMKEKGDIPEGYSVSREKKERFSLILESASTNQTSMYLCASRGGTEYNEQFFGPGTRLTVL.

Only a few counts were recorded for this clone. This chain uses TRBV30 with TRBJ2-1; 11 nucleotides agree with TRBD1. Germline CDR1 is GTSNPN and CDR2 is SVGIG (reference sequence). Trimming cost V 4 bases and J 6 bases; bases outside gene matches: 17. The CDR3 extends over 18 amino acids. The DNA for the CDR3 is TGTGCCTGGATCAACGGACAGGGGGCGAGGGTGGGCCTCAATGAGCAGTTCTTC. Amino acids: CAWINGQGARVGLNEQFF.

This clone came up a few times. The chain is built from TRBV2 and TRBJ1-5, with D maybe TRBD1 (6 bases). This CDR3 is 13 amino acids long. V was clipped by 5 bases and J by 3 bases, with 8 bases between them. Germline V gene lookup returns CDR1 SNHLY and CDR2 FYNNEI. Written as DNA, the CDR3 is TGTGCCAGCAGTCGGGACATCAATCAGCCCCAGCATTTT. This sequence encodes CASSRDINQPQHF.

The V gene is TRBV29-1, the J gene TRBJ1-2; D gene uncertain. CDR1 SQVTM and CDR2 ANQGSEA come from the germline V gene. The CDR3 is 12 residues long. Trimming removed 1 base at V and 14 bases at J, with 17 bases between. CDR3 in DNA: TGCAGCGTTGAAGGGTCAGATAGCTTCCTTACCTTC. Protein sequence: CSVEGSDSFLTF.

The CDR3 protein is CASSARVLNEKLFF. The CDR3 coding sequence is TGTGCCAGCAGTGCGAGGGTTCTCAATGAAAAACTGTTTTTT. The chain recombines TRBV6-1 with TRBJ1-4; D ambiguous. Germline V CDR1 and CDR2: MNHNS, SASEGT. Trimming took 4 bases from V and 5 from J, leaving 11 bases between them. CDR3 size: 14 residues.

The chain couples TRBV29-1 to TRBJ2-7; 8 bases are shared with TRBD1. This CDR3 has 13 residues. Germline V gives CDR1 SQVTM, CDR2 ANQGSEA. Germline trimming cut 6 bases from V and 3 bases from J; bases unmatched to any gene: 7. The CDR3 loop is CSVKDRAGYEQYF. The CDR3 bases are TGCAGCGTAAAGGACAGGGCAGGCTACGAGCAGTACTTC.

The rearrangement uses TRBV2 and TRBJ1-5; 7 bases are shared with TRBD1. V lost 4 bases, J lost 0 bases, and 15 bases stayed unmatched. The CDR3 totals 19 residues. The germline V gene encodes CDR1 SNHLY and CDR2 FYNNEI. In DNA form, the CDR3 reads TGTGCCAGCAGTGTAGTGAGGGGGCTTGGCCCCCATAGCAATCAGCCCCAGCATTTT. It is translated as CASSVVRGLGPHSNQPQHF. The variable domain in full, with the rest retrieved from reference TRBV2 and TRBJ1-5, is EPEVTQTPSHQVTQMGQEVILRCVPISNHLYFYWYRQILGQKVEFLVSFYNNEISEKSEIFDDQFSVERPDGSNFTLKIRSTKLEDSAMYFCASSVVRGLGPHSNQPQHFGDGTRLSIL.

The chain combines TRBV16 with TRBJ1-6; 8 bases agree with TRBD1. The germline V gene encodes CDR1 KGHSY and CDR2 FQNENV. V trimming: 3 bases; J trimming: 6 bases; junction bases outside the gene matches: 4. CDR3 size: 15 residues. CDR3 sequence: CASSQTGAINSPLHF. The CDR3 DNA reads TGTGCCAGCAGCCAGACAGGGGCCATTAATTCACCCCTCCACTTT.

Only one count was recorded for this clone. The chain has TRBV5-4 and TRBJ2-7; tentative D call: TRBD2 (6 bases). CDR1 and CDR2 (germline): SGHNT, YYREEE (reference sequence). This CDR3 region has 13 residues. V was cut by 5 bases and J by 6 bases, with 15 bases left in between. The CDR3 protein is CASRAGTAGEQYF. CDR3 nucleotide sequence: TGTGCCAGCAGGGCCGGGACTGCAGGCGAGCAGTACTTC.

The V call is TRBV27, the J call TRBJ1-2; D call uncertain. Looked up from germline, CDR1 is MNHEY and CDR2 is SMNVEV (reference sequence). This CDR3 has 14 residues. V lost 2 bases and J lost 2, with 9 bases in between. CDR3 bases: TGTGCCAGCAGTTTAAAGGCACAGAACTATGGCTACACCTTC. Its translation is CASSLKAQNYGYTF.

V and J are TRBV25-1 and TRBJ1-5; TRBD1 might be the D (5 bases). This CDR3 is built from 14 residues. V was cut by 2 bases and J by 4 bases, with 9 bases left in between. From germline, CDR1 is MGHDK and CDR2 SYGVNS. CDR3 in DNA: TGTGCCAGCAGTGAAAGTTCAGGGAATCAGCCCCAGCATTTT. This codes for CASSESSGNQPQHF.

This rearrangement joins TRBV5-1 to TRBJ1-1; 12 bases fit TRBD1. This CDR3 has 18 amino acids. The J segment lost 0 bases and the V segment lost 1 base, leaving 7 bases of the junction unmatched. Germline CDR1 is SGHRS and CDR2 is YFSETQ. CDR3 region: CASSLIGTGGRLNTEAFF. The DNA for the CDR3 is TGCGCCAGCAGCTTGATAGGGACAGGGGGCAGGTTGAACACTGAAGCTTTCTTT.

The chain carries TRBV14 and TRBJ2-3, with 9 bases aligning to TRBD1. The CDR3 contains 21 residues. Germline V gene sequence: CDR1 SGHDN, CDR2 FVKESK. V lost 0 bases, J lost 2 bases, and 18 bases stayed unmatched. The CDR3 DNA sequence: TGTGCCAGCAGCCAAGACCCAAGGGGGGACAGGGTTTATCCGTACACAGATACGCAGTATTTT. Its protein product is CASSQDPRGDRVYPYTDTQYF.

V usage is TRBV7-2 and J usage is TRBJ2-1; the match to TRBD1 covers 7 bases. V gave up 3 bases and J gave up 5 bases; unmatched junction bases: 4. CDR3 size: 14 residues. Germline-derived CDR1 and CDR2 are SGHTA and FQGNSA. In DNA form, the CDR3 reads TGTGCCAGCAGCTTGGGACAGAGCCACAATGAGCAGTTCTTC. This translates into CASSLGQSHNEQFF.

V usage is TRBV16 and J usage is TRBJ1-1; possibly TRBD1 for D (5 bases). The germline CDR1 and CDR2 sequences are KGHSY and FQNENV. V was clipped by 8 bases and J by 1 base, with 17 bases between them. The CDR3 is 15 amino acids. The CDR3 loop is CASGRRIGQNTEAFF. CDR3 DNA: TGTGCCAGCGGCCGAAGAATCGGACAGAACACTGAAGCTTTCTTT.

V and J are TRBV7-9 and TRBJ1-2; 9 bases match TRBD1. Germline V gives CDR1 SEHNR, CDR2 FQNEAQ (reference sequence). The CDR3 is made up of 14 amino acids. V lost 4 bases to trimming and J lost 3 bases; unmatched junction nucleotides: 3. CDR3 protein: CASSSRQGDYGYTF. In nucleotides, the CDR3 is TGTGCCAGCAGCTCCCGACAGGGGGACTATGGCTACACCTTC.

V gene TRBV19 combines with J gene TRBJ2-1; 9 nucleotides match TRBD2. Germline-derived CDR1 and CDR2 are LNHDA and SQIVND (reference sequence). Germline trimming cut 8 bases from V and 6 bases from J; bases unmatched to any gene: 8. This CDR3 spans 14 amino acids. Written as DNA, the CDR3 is TGTGCCAGTGGCCGAACTAGCGGGCTCAATGAGCAGTTCTTC. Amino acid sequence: CASGRTSGLNEQFF.

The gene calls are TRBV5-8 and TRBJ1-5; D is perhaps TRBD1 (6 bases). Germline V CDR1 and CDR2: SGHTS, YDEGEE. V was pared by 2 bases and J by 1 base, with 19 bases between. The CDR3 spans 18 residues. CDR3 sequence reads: CASSFLGAVHLSNQPQHF. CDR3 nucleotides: TGTGCCAGCAGCTTCCTGGGGGCGGTGCACCTCAGCAATCAGCCCCAGCATTTT.

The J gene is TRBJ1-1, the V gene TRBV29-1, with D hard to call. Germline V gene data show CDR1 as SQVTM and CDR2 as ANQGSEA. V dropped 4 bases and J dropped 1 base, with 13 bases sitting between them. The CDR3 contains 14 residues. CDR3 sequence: CSVVSVGANTEAFF. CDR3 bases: TGCAGCGTTGTTTCTGTGGGCGCGAACACTGAAGCTTTCTTT.